The 21 T cell receptor beta chains given below trace back to one sample, sequenced in a study of cytomegalovirus exposure and HLA in healthy donors. The PCR ran on 60 Vbeta and 13 Jbeta primers. The protocol was immunoSEQ multiplex PCR, while the TCRdb copy is restricted to in-frame clones and leaves out a portion. The sample yields 110,000 or so clones, 74% seen once. The specimen sequenced was PBMCs. The receptors stem from a woman aged 50 to 60 in good health and CMV-seropositive.

This clone showed up just a few times. The same CDR3 is also encoded by other DNA sequences in this sample. The chain carries TRBV5-5 and TRBJ1-1; 7 bases agree with TRBD1. The V gene's germline CDR1 is SGHKS and CDR2 YYEKEE (reference sequence). The CDR3 has 13 residues. The V and J ends lost 0 bases and 5 bases, in that order; junction bases with no gene match: 1. The CDR3 coding sequence is TGTGCCAGCAGCTTGGGCAGGGGGACTGAAGCTTTCTTT. Protein product: CASSLGRGTEAFF.

V gene TRBV7-9 combines with J gene TRBJ2-7, with D maybe TRBD2 (7 bases). The germline V and J ends were trimmed by 7 bases and 0 bases, with 16 bases remaining between them. The CDR3 extends over 15 amino acids. CDR1 is SEHNR, CDR2 FQNEAQ, per germline (reference sequence). Here the CDR3 reads CASNLGGPNSYEQYF. In DNA form, the CDR3 reads TGTGCCAGCAACCTGGGGGGGCCAAACTCCTACGAGCAGTACTTC.

In its sample, this clone was seen once. This chain links TRBV28 with TRBJ2-2; D remains ambiguous. With 7 bases removed from V and 6 bases from J, the gap between germline ends came to 18 bases. CDR1 is MDHEN and CDR2 is SYDVKM in the germline V gene. The length of the CDR3 is 15 residues. CDR3 nucleotide sequence: TGTGCCAGCACCCAAGTCACAGTTTTGGCCGGGGAGCTGTTTTTT. This translates into CASTQVTVLAGELFF.

The rearrangement uses TRBV16 and TRBJ1-6; 7 positions agree with TRBD1. Germline V CDR1 and CDR2: KGHSY, FQNENV. The junction had 8 bases not matched to a gene; V was cut back by 3 bases and J by 6 bases. The CDR3 has 16 amino acids. CDR3 loop: CASSQLDRTSNSPLHF. The CDR3 coding sequence is TGTGCCAGCAGCCAGCTGGACAGGACATCTAATTCACCCCTCCACTTT.

This clone has just a few counts. This CDR3 is CASSDRRTEVYEQYF. In DNA form, the CDR3 reads TGTGCCAGCAGTGATCGACGGACAGAGGTTTACGAGCAGTACTTC. The chain couples TRBV6-7 to TRBJ2-7; possibly TRBD1 for D (6 bases). TRBV6-7 is classed as an ORF, of uncertain function. V lost 5 bases and J lost 4, with 18 bases in between. The CDR3 is made up of 15 amino acids.

The V gene is TRBV30, the J gene TRBJ1-4, with TRBD1 matching 9 bases. Germline CDR1 GTSNPN, CDR2 SVGIG (reference sequence). Trimming at V came to 3 bases and at J to 7 bases, leaving 6 bases not matched to a gene. The CDR3 is 14 amino acids. CDR3 nucleotide sequence: TGTGCCTGGAGCCCCCCGGGACAGGGTGAAAAACTGTTTTTT. Translation gives CAWSPPGQGEKLFF.

The genes are TRBV6-1 and TRBJ2-5; 13 positions agree with TRBD2. Germline lookup yields CDR1 MNHNS and CDR2 SASEGT. With 4 bases clipped from V and 5 bases from J, the junction kept 4 bases outside the gene matches. This CDR3 is built from 15 residues. The CDR3 sequence is CASSATSGGLETQYF. As DNA, the CDR3 is TGTGCCAGCAGTGCGACTAGCGGGGGGTTGGAGACCCAGTACTTC.

The rearrangement uses TRBV9 and TRBJ1-4; D unresolved. Germline-derived CDR1 and CDR2 are SGDLS and YYNGEE. The CDR3 is 14 amino acids. Trimming removed 4 bases at V and 5 bases at J, with 12 bases between. The DNA of the CDR3 is TGTGCCAGCAGCTTAGAGGCGGGCAATGAAAAACTGTTTTTT. Its protein product is CASSLEAGNEKLFF.

This clone was seen a handful of times. The chain employs TRBV7-9 and TRBJ1-1; D unclear. The CDR3 is 12 residues long. The germline V and J ends were trimmed by 1 base and 10 bases, with 10 bases remaining between them. Germline lookup yields CDR1 SEHNR and CDR2 FQNEAQ (reference sequence). CDR3 coding DNA: TGTGCCAGCAGCTTAGTTTCTGGGCTAGCTTTCTTT. This encodes CASSLVSGLAFF.

This clone came up a few times. This rearrangement joins TRBV29-1 to TRBJ1-4, with TRBD1 identical over 7 bases. V shed 2 bases, J shed 5 bases, and the junction held 8 bases outside the gene matches. CDR3 length: 15 residues. Germline-derived CDR1 and CDR2 are SQVTM and ANQGSEA. The CDR3 protein is CSVESPGTENEKLFF. CDR3 bases: TGCAGCGTTGAATCTCCCGGGACAGAGAATGAAAAACTGTTTTTT. Using reference TRBV29-1 and TRBJ1-4 for the parts outside the CDR3, the full variable domain is SAVISQKPSRDICQRGTSLTIQCQVDSQVTMMFWYRQQPGQSLTLIATANQGSEATYESGFVIDKFPISRPNLTFSTLTVSNMSPEDSSIYLCSVESPGTENEKLFFGSGTQLSVL.

This rearrangement joins TRBV19 to TRBJ1-1; D is possibly TRBD1 (5 bases). Looked up from germline, CDR1 is LNHDA and CDR2 is SQIVND (reference sequence). The CDR3 extends over 17 amino acids. V was pared by 5 bases and J by 0 bases, with 19 bases between. The DNA of the CDR3 is TGTGCCAGTAGTTCCCCTGTGGGGGGACTGGTGAACACTGAAGCTTTCTTT. This codes for CASSSPVGGLVNTEAFF.

The rearrangement joins TRBV18 to TRBJ2-2, with D tentatively TRBD1 (5 bases). CDR1 and CDR2 from the germline V gene are KGHSH and LQKENI. The V end was cut by 1 base, the J end by 0 bases, with 9 bases between. The CDR3 sequence is 16 residues long. The CDR3 coding sequence is TGTGCCAGCTCACCACGGATGACAGCGAACACCGGGGAGCTGTTTTTT. Its protein product is CASSPRMTANTGELFF.

This sequence joins TRBV27 and TRBJ2-3; a weak D match, TRBD2 (6 bases). V lost 3 bases to trimming and J lost 4 bases, with 11 bases between them. The CDR3 spans 14 residues. The V gene's germline CDR1 is MNHEY and CDR2 SMNVEV (reference sequence). CDR3 protein: CASSLWGDPDTQYF. CDR3 in DNA: TGTGCCAGCAGTTTGTGGGGGGACCCAGATACGCAGTATTTT.

In this sample, this clone turned up a few times. The likely explanation is a read error, given a far larger clone one base away. CDR3 sequence reads: CASSPMTGTFTNEKLFF. The CDR3, as DNA: TGTGCCAGCAGCCCGATGACAGGGACGTTTACTAATGAAAAACTGTTTTTT. This chain uses TRBV28 with TRBJ1-4, with 7 bases identical to TRBD1. From germline, CDR1 is MDHEN and CDR2 SYDVKM. The V segment lost 6 bases and the J segment 2 bases; nucleotides outside the gene matches: 12. CDR3 length equals 17 residues. Full variable domain (rest looked up from reference TRBV28 and TRBJ1-4): DVKVTQSSRYLVKRTGEKVFLECVQDMDHENMFWYRQDPGLGLRLIYFSYDVKMKEKGDIPEGYSVSREKKERFSLILESASTNQTSMYLCASSPMTGTFTNEKLFFGSGTQLSVL.

The rearrangement uses TRBV7-2 and TRBJ1-1, with a tentative D call TRBD1 (6 bases). Germline CDR1 SGHTA, CDR2 FQGNSA. V was shortened by 1 base and J by 3 bases, with 9 bases between the two germline ends. This CDR3 spans 14 amino acids. In DNA, the CDR3 is TGTGCCAGCAGCTTAGTCGGGGGGCACACTGAAGCTTTCTTT. Translation: CASSLVGGHTEAFF.

The rearrangement links TRBV9 to TRBJ2-1; tentative D call: TRBD2 (6 bases). The CDR3 is 16 residues long. CDR1 and CDR2 from the germline V gene are SGDLS and YYNGEE. V dropped 4 bases and J dropped 1 base, with 15 bases sitting between them. CDR3 DNA sequence: TGTGCCAGCAGCATGCGCCTGGAGGGTTCCTACAATGAGCAGTTCTTC. It yields the protein CASSMRLEGSYNEQFF.

This chain connects TRBV19 to TRBJ2-1, with a possible D match to TRBD2 (5 bases). The V and J ends lost 3 bases and 7 bases respectively, with 7 bases between them. The CDR3 consists of 12 residues. Looked up from germline, CDR1 is LNHDA and CDR2 is SQIVND (reference sequence). This CDR3 is CASSIRGNEQFF. The CDR3 DNA reads as TGTGCCAGTAGTATTAGAGGGAATGAGCAGTTCTTC.

V gene TRBV19 combines with J gene TRBJ2-2; maybe TRBD2 (6 bases). The V and J ends lost 6 bases and 4 bases respectively, with 12 bases between them. This CDR3 has 14 residues. Germline V gene lookup returns CDR1 LNHDA and CDR2 SQIVND (reference sequence). The CDR3 sequence: CASRGGWSTGELFF. The CDR3 DNA reads as TGTGCCAGTAGGGGGGGATGGAGCACCGGGGAGCTGTTTTTT.

This clone was counted once. The CDR3 sequence is CASSPTGTSGGRREQFF. CDR3 coding DNA: TGCGCCAGCAGCCCCACGGGGACTAGCGGGGGGCGGCGTGAGCAGTTCTTC. The chain combines TRBV4-1 with TRBJ2-1; 15 nucleotides line up with TRBD2. The V gene end was trimmed by 4 bases and the J gene end by 9 bases; junction bases not matched to a gene: 10. This CDR3 has 17 amino acids. Germline V gives CDR1 MGHRA, CDR2 YSYEKL.

The CDR3 reads CASSPGSGQGLPDTQYF. The CDR3, as DNA: TGTGCCAGCAGCCCCGGTTCGGGACAGGGGTTACCAGATACGCAGTATTTT. The chain has TRBV7-7 and TRBJ2-3; 10 nucleotides align to TRBD1. The V gene's germline CDR1 is SSHAT and CDR2 FNYEAQ (reference sequence). The V gene end was trimmed by 5 bases and the J gene end by 4 bases; junction bases not matched to a gene: 12. CDR3 length: 17 amino acids.

This clone has only one observation. V and J are TRBV5-1 and TRBJ1-4; TRBD1 matches 7 bases. J gave up 8 bases and V 7 bases, and 14 bases lay outside the gene matches. Germline assignment: CDR1 SGHRS and CDR2 YFSETQ. The CDR3 sequence is 15 residues long. The CDR3 DNA follows: TGCGCCAGCGCCCAACTGGGGGACAGAGGGGAAAAACTGTTTTTT. Translating it yields CASAQLGDRGEKLFF. Combining the CDR3 with reference TRBV5-1 and TRBJ1-4 gives the whole variable domain KAGVTQTPRYLIKTRGQQVTLSCSPISGHRSVSWYQQTPGQGLQFLFEYFSETQRNKGNFPGRFSGRQFSNSRSEMNVSTLELGDSALYLCASAQLGDRGEKLFFGSGTQLSVL.